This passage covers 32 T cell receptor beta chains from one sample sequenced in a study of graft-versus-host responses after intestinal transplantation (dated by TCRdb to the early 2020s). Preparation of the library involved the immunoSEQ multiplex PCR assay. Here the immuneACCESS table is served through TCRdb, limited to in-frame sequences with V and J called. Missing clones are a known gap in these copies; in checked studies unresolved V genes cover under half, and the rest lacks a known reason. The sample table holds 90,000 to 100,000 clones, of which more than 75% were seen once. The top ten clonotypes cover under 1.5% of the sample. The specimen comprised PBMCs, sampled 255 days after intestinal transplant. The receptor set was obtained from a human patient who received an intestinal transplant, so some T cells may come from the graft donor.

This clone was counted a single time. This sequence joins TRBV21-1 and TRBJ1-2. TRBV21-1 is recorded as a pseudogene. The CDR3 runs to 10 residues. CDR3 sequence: CASMRYGYTF. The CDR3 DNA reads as TGTGCCAGCATGCGGTATGGCTACACCTTC.

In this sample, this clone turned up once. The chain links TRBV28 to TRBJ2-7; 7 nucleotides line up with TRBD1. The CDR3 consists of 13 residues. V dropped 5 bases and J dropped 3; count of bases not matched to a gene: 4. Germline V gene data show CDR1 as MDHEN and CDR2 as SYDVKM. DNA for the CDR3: TGTGCCAGCAGTCCACAGGGGAACTACGAGCAGTACTTC. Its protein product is CASSPQGNYEQYF.

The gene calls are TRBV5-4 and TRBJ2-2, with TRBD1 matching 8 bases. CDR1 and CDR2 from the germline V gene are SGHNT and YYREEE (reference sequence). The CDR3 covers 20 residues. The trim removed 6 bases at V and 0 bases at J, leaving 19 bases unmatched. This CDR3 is CASTNPGGLLSGSNTGELFF. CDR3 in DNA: TGTGCCAGCACCAACCCAGGGGGCTTGCTTTCAGGGTCGAACACCGGGGAGCTGTTTTTT.

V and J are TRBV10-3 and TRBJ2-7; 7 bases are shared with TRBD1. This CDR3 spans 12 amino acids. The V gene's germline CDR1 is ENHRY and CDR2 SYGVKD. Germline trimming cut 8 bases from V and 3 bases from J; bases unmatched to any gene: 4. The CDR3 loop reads CAIAPGGYEQYF. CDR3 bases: TGTGCCATCGCTCCAGGGGGCTACGAGCAGTACTTC.

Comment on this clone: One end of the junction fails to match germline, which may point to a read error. The CDR3 DNA reads as TGTGCCAGCATTGAAATTACAGGGGCCTACGAGCAGTACTTC. It is translated as CASIEITGAYEQYF. The chain joins TRBV6-1 to TRBJ2-7; TRBD1 agrees at 7 bases. In germline, CDR1 is MNHNS, CDR2 SASEGT. CDR3 length: 14 residues.

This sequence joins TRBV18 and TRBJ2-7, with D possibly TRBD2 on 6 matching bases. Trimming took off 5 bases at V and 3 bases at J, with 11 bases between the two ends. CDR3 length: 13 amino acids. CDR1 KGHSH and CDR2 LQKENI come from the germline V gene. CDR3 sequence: CASSGAEGYEQYF. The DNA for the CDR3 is TGTGCCAGCTCAGGGGCGGAGGGCTACGAGCAGTACTTC.

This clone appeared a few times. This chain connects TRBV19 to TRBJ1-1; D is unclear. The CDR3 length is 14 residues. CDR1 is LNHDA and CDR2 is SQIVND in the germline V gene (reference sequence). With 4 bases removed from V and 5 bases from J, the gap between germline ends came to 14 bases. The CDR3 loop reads CASSRPGGGTEAFF. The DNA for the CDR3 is TGTGCCAGTAGTAGGCCAGGTGGCGGGACTGAAGCTTTCTTT.

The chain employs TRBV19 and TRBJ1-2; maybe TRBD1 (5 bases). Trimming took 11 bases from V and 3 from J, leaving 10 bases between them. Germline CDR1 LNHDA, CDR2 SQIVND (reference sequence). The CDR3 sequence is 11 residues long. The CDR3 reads CAVGRDYGYTF. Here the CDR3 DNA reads TGTGCCGTTGGCAGGGACTATGGCTACACCTTC.

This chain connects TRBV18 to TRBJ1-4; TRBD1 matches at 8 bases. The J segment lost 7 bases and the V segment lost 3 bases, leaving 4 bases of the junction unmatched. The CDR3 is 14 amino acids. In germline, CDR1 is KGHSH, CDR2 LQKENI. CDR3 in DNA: TGTGCCAGCTCACCGGGACAGGTGGGTGAAAAACTGTTTTTT. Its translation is CASSPGQVGEKLFF. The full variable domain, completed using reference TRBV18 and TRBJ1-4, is NAGVMQNPRHLVRRRGQEARLRCSPMKGHSHVYWYRQLPEEGLKFMVYLQKENIIDESGMPKERFSAEFPKEGPSILRIQQVVRGDSAAYFCASSPGQVGEKLFFGSGTQLSVL.

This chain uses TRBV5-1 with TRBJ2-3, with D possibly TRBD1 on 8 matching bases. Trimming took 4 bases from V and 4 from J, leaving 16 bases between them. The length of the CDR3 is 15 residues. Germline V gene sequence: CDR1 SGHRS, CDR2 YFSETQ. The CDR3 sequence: CASSQNRGGADTQYF. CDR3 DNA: TGCGCCAGCAGCCAGAACAGGGGGGGCGCAGATACGCAGTATTTT.

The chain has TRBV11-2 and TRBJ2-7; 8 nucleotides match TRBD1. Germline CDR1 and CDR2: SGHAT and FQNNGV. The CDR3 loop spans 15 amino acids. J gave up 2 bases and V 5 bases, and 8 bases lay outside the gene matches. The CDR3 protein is CASSALRTGPYEQYF. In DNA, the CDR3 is TGTGCCAGCAGCGCCTTACGGACAGGGCCCTACGAGCAGTACTTC. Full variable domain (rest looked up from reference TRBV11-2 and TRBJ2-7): EAGVAQSPRYKIIEKRQSVAFWCNPISGHATLYWYQQILGQGPKLLIQFQNNGVVDDSQLPKDRFSAERLKGVDSTLKIQPAKLEDSAVYLCASSALRTGPYEQYFGPGTRLTVT.

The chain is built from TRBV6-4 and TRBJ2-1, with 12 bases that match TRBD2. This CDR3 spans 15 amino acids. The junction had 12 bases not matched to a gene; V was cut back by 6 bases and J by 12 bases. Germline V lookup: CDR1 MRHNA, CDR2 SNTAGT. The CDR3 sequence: CASSYTSGGLQGQFF. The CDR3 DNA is TGTGCCAGCAGCTATACTAGCGGGGGGCTCCAGGGGCAGTTCTTC.

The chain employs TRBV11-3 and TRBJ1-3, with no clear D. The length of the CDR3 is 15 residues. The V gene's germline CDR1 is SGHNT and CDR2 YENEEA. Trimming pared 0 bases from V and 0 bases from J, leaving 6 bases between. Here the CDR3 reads CASSLETGSGNTIYF. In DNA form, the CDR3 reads TGTGCCAGCAGCTTAGAAACGGGCTCTGGAAACACCATATATTTT.

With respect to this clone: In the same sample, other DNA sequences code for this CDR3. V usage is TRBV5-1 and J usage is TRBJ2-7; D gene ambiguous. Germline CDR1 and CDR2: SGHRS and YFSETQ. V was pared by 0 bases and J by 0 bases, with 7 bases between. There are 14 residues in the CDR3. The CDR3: CASSLDVSSYEQYF. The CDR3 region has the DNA TGCGCCAGCAGCTTGGACGTAAGCTCCTACGAGCAGTACTTC.

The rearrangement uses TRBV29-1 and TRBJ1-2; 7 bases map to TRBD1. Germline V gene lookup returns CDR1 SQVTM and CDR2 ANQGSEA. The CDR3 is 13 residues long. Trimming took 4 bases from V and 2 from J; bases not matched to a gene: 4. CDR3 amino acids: CSVGTGPNYGYTF. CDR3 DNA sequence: TGCAGCGTTGGGACAGGCCCCAACTATGGCTACACCTTC.

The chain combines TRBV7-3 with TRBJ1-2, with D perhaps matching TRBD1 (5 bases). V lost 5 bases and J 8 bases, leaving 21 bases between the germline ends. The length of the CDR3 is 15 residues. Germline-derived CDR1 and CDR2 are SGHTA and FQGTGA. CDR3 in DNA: TGTGCCAGCAGCCACAACCGGGCCCAGGGACGGGGCTACACCTTC. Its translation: CASSHNRAQGRGYTF.

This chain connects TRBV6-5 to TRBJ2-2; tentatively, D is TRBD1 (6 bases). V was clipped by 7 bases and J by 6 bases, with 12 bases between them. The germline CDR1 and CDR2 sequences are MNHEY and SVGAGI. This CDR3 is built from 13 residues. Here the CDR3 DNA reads TGTGCCAGCAAGCTACAGGGTCCCGGGGAGCTGTTTTTT. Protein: CASKLQGPGELFF.

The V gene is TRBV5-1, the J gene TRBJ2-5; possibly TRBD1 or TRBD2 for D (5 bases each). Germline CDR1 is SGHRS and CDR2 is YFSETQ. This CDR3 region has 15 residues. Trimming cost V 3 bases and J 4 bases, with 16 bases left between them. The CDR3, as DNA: TGCGCCAGCAGCTCGGCGCAGGGCGCGGGAGAGACCCAGTACTTC. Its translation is CASSSAQGAGETQYF.

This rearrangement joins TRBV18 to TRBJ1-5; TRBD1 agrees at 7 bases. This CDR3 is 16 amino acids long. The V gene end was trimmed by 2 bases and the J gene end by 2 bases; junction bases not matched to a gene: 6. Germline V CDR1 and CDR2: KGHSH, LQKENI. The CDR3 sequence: CASSPFTGQGNQPQHF. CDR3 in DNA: TGTGCCAGCTCACCATTTACCGGACAGGGCAATCAGCCCCAGCATTTT.

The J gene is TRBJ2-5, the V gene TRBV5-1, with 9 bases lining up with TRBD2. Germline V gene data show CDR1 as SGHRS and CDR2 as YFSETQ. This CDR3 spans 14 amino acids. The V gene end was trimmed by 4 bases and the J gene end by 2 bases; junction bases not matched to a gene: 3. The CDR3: CASSLTSGQETQYF. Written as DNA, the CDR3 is TGCGCCAGCAGCCTGACTAGCGGACAAGAGACCCAGTACTTC.

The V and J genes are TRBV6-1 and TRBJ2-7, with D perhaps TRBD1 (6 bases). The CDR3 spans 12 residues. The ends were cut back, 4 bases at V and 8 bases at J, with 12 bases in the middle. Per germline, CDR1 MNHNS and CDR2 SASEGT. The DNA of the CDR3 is TGTGCCAGCAGTGCACCTCAGGGGCAGCAGTACTTC. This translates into CASSAPQGQQYF.

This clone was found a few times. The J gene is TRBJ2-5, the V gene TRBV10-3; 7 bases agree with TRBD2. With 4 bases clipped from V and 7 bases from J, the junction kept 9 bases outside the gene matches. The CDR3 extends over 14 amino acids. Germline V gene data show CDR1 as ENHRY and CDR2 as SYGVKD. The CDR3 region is CAISAGREVGTQYF. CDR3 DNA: TGTGCCATCAGTGCTGGTCGGGAGGTCGGGACCCAGTACTTC.

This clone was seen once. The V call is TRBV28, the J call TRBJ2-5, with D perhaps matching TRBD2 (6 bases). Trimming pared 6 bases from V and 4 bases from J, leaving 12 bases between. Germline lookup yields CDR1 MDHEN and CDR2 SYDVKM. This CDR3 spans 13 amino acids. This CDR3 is CASRGTPPETQYF. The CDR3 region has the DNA TGTGCCAGCAGGGGGACTCCCCCAGAGACCCAGTACTTC.

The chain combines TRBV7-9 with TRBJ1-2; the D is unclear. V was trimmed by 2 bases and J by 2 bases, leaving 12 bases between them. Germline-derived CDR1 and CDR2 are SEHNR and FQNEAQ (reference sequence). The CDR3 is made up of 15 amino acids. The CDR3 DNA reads TGTGCCAGCAGCTTATGGGCCGGAACCAACTATGGCTACACCTTC. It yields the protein CASSLWAGTNYGYTF.

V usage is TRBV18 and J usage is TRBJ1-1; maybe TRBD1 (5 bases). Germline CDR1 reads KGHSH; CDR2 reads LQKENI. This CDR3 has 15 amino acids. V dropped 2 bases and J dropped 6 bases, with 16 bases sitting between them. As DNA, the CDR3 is TGTGCCAGCTCACCATTGCCTCCCCCGGGGGCTGAAGCTTTCTTT. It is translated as CASSPLPPPGAEAFF.

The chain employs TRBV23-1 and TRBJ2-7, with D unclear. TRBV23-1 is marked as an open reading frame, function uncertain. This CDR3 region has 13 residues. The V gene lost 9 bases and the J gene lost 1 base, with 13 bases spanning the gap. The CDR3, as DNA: TGCGCCAGTACTGGCCAGGCGTCCTACGAGCAGTACTTC. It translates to CASTGQASYEQYF.

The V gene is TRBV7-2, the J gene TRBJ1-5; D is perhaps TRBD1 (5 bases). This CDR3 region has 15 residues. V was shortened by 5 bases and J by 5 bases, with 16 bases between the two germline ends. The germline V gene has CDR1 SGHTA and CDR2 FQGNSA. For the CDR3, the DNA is TGTGCCAGCAGCCGATCTCCGGGAGGGGATCAGCCCCAGCATTTT. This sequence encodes CASSRSPGGDQPQHF.

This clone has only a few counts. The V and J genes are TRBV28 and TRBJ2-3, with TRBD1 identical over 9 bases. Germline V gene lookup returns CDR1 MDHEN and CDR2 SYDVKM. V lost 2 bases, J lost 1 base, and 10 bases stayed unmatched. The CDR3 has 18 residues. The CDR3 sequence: CASSLVGTGKPGTDTQYF. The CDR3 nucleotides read TGTGCCAGCAGTTTAGTTGGGACAGGGAAACCCGGCACAGATACGCAGTATTTT.

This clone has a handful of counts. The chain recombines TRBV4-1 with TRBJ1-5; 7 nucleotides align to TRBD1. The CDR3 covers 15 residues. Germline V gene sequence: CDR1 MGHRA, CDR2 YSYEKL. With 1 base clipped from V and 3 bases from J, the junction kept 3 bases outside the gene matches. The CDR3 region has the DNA TGCGCCAGCAGCCAAGTCGGGACAGCCAATCAGCCCCAGCATTTT. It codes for CASSQVGTANQPQHF.

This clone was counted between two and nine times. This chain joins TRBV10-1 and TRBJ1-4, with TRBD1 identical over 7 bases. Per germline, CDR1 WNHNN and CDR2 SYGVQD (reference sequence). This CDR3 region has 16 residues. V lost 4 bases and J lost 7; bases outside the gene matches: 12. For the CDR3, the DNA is TGCGCCAGCAGTGGGGCAGGGGGGGCGCAGAGTGAAAAACTGTTTTTT. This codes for CASSGAGGAQSEKLFF.

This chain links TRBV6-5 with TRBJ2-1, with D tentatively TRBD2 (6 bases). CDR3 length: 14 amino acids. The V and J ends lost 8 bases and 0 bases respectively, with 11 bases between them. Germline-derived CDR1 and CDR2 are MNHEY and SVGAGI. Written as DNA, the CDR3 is TGTGCCAGCTCATTAGCGGCCTCCTACAATGAGCAGTTCTTC. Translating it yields CASSLAASYNEQFF.

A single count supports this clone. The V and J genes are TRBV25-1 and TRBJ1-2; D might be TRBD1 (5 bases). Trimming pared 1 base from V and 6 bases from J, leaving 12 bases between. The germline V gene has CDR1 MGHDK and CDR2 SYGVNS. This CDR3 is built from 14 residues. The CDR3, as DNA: TGTGCCAGCAGTGAATCGGGGGGGACTAATGGCTACACCTTC. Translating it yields CASSESGGTNGYTF.